The clone carrying this T cell receptor (beta chain) has just one count. V lost 2 bases and J lost 4, with 17 bases in between. This CDR3 comprises 16 residues. Germline V lookup: CDR1 ENHRY, CDR2 SYGVKD. The entry originates in a study of blood T cell repertoires in COVID-19. Profiled with immunoSEQ multiplex PCR; TCRdb holds only in-frame clones, not every one. The table records some 170,000 clones, 85% to 95% of them present only once. The specimen was peripheral blood. The clonotype comes from a woman aged 55-69 years with COVID-19, enrolled during active disease. This chain joins TRBV10-3 and TRBJ1-2; perhaps TRBD1 as D (5 bases). CDR3 bases: TGTGCCATCAGTGAGCGGGAGGGGTCCTCCTCCTATGGCTACACCTTC. Residues: CAISEREGSSSYGYTF.